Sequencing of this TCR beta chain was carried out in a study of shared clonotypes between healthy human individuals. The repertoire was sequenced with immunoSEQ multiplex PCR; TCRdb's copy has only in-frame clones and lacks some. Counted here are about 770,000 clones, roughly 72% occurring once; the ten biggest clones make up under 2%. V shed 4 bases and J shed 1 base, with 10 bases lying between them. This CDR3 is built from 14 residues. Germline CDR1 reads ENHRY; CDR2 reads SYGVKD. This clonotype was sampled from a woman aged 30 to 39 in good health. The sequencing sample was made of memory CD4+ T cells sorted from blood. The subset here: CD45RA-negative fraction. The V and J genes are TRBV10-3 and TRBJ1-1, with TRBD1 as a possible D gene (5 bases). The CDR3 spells CAISALGENTEAFF. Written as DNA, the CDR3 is TGTGCCATCAGTGCTTTAGGGGAGAACACTGAAGCTTTCTTT.